Shown below are 29 T cell receptor beta chains from a single sample sequenced in a study of cytomegalovirus exposure and HLA in healthy donors. PCR involved 60 Vbeta and 13 Jbeta primers. The table came from immunoSEQ multiplex PCR; TCRdb's copy has only in-frame clones and leaves some out. The repertoire holds 150,000 to 200,000 clones, with roughly 74% as singletons. The specimen sequenced was PBMCs. These receptors were obtained from a middle-aged woman in good health and CMV-seropositive.

The chain has TRBV5-8 and TRBJ1-1; 7 bases fit TRBD1. The germline gives CDR1 SGHTS, CDR2 YDEGEE. The CDR3 extends over 16 amino acids. Trimming at V came to 0 bases and at J to 1 base, leaving 6 bases not matched to a gene. This CDR3 reads CASSLDQGDGNTEAFF. The CDR3 DNA follows: TGTGCCAGCAGCTTGGATCAGGGGGACGGGAACACTGAAGCTTTCTTT.

The V call is TRBV7-2, the J call TRBJ2-2; TRBD2 aligns across 7 bases. The V segment lost 5 bases and the J segment 5 bases; nucleotides outside the gene matches: 5. This CDR3 is 14 amino acids long. In germline, CDR1 is SGHTA, CDR2 FQGNSA. The CDR3 DNA follows: TGTGCCAGCAGCCTAGGGCGGGGGACCGGGGAGCTGTTTTTT. Its protein product is CASSLGRGTGELFF.

This clone is a singleton in its sample. The CDR3 region has the DNA TGTGCCAGCAGCTTAGCCTCCGGGGATCAGCCCCAGCATTTT. It yields the protein CASSLASGDQPQHF. The chain links TRBV11-2 to TRBJ1-5; D not resolved. This CDR3 region has 14 residues. The V gene lost 1 base and the J gene lost 5 bases, with 9 bases spanning the gap. The germline gives CDR1 SGHAT, CDR2 FQNNGV.

In its sample, this clone was seen once. The V and J genes are TRBV15 and TRBJ1-2, with a weak D call TRBD1 (6 bases). The CDR3 spans 13 residues. Trimming cost V 3 bases and J 5 bases, with 10 bases left between them. Germline values: CDR1 LNHNV, CDR2 YYDKDF (reference sequence). The CDR3 spells CATSRTGLYGYTF. The CDR3 nucleotides read TGTGCCACCAGCAGGACAGGACTGTATGGCTACACCTTC. The full variable domain, in which reference TRBV15 and TRBJ1-2 provide the parts outside the CDR3, is DAMVIQNPRYQVTQFGKPVTLSCSQTLNHNVMYWYQQKSSQAPKLLFHYYDKDFNNEADTPDNFQSRRPNTSFCFLDIRSPGLGDTAMYLCATSRTGLYGYTFGSGTRLTVV.

The chain uses TRBV19 and TRBJ2-3, with TRBD2 matching over 11 bases. Germline values: CDR1 LNHDA, CDR2 SQIVND (reference sequence). V trimming: 3 bases; J trimming: 7 bases; junction bases outside the gene matches: 6. CDR3 length equals 15 residues. The CDR3 loop reads CASSMGGTSGNTQYF. CDR3 nucleotides: TGTGCCAGTAGTATGGGCGGGACTAGCGGAAATACGCAGTATTTT.

The chain joins TRBV29-1 to TRBJ1-2, with TRBD1 matching 10 bases. V was clipped by 5 bases and J by 0 bases; unmatched bases: 3. This CDR3 has 14 residues. From germline, CDR1 is SQVTM and CDR2 ANQGSEA. CDR3 nucleotides: TGCAGCGTTTCCGGACAGGGGGCTAACTATGGCTACACCTTC. It translates to CSVSGQGANYGYTF.

In its sample, this clone was seen a few times. This rearrangement joins TRBV5-1 to TRBJ1-2; 11 positions match TRBD1. V lost 4 bases to trimming and J lost 1 base; unmatched junction nucleotides: 6. Germline lookup yields CDR1 SGHRS and CDR2 YFSETQ. The CDR3 is made up of 16 amino acids. The CDR3 is CASSRGQGGDNYGYTF. For the CDR3, the DNA is TGCGCCAGCAGCAGGGGACAGGGGGGAGATAACTATGGCTACACCTTC. Looking up the rest from reference TRBV5-1 and TRBJ1-2 gives the full variable domain: KAGVTQTPRYLIKTRGQQVTLSCSPISGHRSVSWYQQTPGQGLQFLFEYFSETQRNKGNFPGRFSGRQFSNSRSEMNVSTLELGDSALYLCASSRGQGGDNYGYTFGSGTRLTVV.

The rearrangement joins TRBV7-6 to TRBJ2-7; D is possibly TRBD1 (6 bases). CDR1 SGHVS and CDR2 FNYEAQ come from the germline V gene. The CDR3 runs to 14 residues. V was shortened by 6 bases and J by 2 bases, with 14 bases between the two germline ends. CDR3 coding DNA: TGTGCCAGCAGTATCGGGACACAAACCTACGAGCAGTACTTC. It codes for CASSIGTQTYEQYF.

The sample holds one count of this clone. The chain joins TRBV11-2 to TRBJ2-3; D not certain. The CDR3 length is 14 residues. Germline assignment: CDR1 SGHAT and CDR2 FQNNGV. V was clipped by 6 bases and J by 4 bases, with 14 bases between them. Written as DNA, the CDR3 is TGTGCCAGCAGTTTAAGTGGTTCAGCAGATACGCAGTATTTT. It specifies CASSLSGSADTQYF.

The V call is TRBV6-1, the J call TRBJ1-2, with D hard to call. The CDR3 loop spans 14 amino acids. CDR1 is MNHNS and CDR2 is SASEGT in the germline V gene. V lost 5 bases to trimming and J lost 5 bases, with 15 bases between them. CDR3 bases: TGTGCCAGCAGTATGTCGAAGGACTCTTATGGCTACACCTTC. Translated, it gives CASSMSKDSYGYTF.

The chain uses TRBV27 and TRBJ1-2; 7 bases are shared with TRBD1. Trimming took 3 bases from V and 7 from J; bases not matched to a gene: 14. CDR3 length equals 16 residues. Germline lookup yields CDR1 MNHEY and CDR2 SMNVEV (reference sequence). This chain's CDR3 is CASSFEGGAPGGGYTF. The CDR3 DNA reads TGTGCCAGCAGTTTTGAAGGGGGCGCCCCGGGCGGTGGCTACACCTTC.

V and J are TRBV6-1 and TRBJ2-7; D possibly corresponds to TRBD1 (5 bases). The CDR3 has 14 residues. Germline V gene lookup returns CDR1 MNHNS and CDR2 SASEGT. V lost 7 bases to trimming and J lost 3 bases, with 16 bases between them. CDR3: CASNADRLFYEQYF. The CDR3 DNA is TGTGCCAGCAATGCCGACAGACTCTTCTACGAGCAGTACTTC.

The V gene is TRBV7-2, the J gene TRBJ2-2; the match to TRBD2 covers 13 bases. Trimming took 6 bases from V and 4 from J; bases not matched to a gene: 5. The germline gives CDR1 SGHTA, CDR2 FQGNSA. There are 16 residues in the CDR3. CDR3 protein: CASRPTSGRATGELFF. DNA for the CDR3: TGTGCCAGCAGACCCACTAGCGGGAGGGCCACCGGGGAGCTGTTTTTT.

This clone was recorded only once. The chain recombines TRBV28 with TRBJ2-7, with a possible D match to TRBD2 (6 bases). Germline CDR1 and CDR2: MDHEN and SYDVKM. The CDR3 has 16 amino acids. With 3 bases removed from V and 2 bases from J, the gap between germline ends came to 17 bases. The DNA of the CDR3 is TGTGCCAGCAGTTTTAATCCGGAGGGTTGGACCTACGAGCAGTACTTC. This codes for CASSFNPEGWTYEQYF.

The chain carries TRBV19 and TRBJ1-2; 10 positions agree with TRBD1. The length of the CDR3 is 16 residues. After removal of 7 bases from V and 5 bases from J, the junction contained 13 bases not matched to a gene. Looked up from germline, CDR1 is LNHDA and CDR2 is SQIVND (reference sequence). CDR3: CASTDRGPAARYGYTF. CDR3 in DNA: TGTGCCAGTACCGACAGGGGGCCGGCGGCCAGATATGGCTACACCTTC.

This clone was seen a few times. In nucleotides, the CDR3 is TGTGCCAGCAGCCTCAAGGGGCAGAGAAATCAGCCCCAGCATTTT. Translation gives CASSLKGQRNQPQHF. The chain has TRBV7-2 and TRBJ1-5; a weak D match, TRBD1 (5 bases). V was pared by 5 bases and J by 4 bases, with 15 bases between. In germline, CDR1 is SGHTA, CDR2 FQGNSA. CDR3 length: 15 amino acids.

The gene calls are TRBV19 and TRBJ2-7, with 12 positions matching TRBD1. Germline lookup yields CDR1 LNHDA and CDR2 SQIVND (reference sequence). The CDR3 sequence is 13 residues long. The J segment lost 5 bases and the V segment lost 8 bases, leaving 4 bases of the junction unmatched. CDR3 DNA sequence: TGTGCCAGTCGGGACAGGGGGCACGACGAGCAGTACTTC. It specifies CASRDRGHDEQYF.

This clone was seen a few times. The genes are TRBV18 and TRBJ2-7, with 9 bases fitting TRBD1. Germline V CDR1 and CDR2: KGHSH, LQKENI. The junction had 10 bases not matched to a gene; V was cut back by 3 bases and J by 7 bases. The CDR3 covers 15 residues. CDR3 sequence: CASSPFWDRASEQYF. In DNA form, the CDR3 reads TGTGCCAGCTCACCGTTCTGGGACAGGGCGAGTGAGCAGTACTTC.

The chain uses TRBV6-1 and TRBJ2-3, with D hard to call. The CDR3 has 14 residues. Germline CDR1 and CDR2: MNHNS and SASEGT. Deletions cut 4 bases from V and 0 bases from J, with 8 bases between. The chain's CDR3 is CASSGLHSTDTQYF. The DNA of the CDR3 is TGTGCCAGCAGTGGACTCCATAGCACAGATACGCAGTATTTT.

The rearrangement joins TRBV27 to TRBJ2-1; no clear D. The CDR3 is 14 amino acids. V was clipped by 2 bases and J by 2 bases, with 7 bases between them. Germline V gene sequence: CDR1 MNHEY, CDR2 SMNVEV (reference sequence). As DNA, the CDR3 is TGTGCCAGCAGTTTACCAGCGCCCTACAATGAGCAGTTCTTC. Its translation is CASSLPAPYNEQFF.

V is TRBV6-1 and J is TRBJ2-2, with 15 bases lining up with TRBD2. This CDR3 has 21 residues. Trimming removed 0 bases from V and 4 bases from J; junction bases left unmatched: 12. Germline CDR1 MNHNS, CDR2 SASEGT. CDR3 sequence (DNA): TGTGCCAGCAGTGAAGCACACTGGACTAGCGGGAGGGCCCTAGCCACCGGGGAGCTGTTTTTT. It yields the protein CASSEAHWTSGRALATGELFF.

The V gene is TRBV6-5, the J gene TRBJ2-7, with a tentative D call TRBD1 (6 bases). CDR1 and CDR2 from the germline V gene are MNHEY and SVGAGI. Trimming shortened V by 0 bases and J by 3 bases, and 12 bases separated the two germline ends. This CDR3 spans 15 amino acids. In DNA form, the CDR3 reads TGTGCCAGCAGTTACTCGTCCTCAGGGGTCTACGAGCAGTACTTC. It yields the protein CASSYSSSGVYEQYF.

The chain links TRBV27 to TRBJ1-2, with a weak D call TRBD1 (5 bases). The CDR3 extends over 13 amino acids. The germline V gene has CDR1 MNHEY and CDR2 SMNVEV (reference sequence). The V gene lost 3 bases and the J gene lost 4 bases, with 9 bases spanning the gap. CDR3: CASSFNGGYGYTF. CDR3 DNA sequence: TGTGCCAGCAGTTTTAACGGGGGCTATGGCTACACCTTC.

This clone turned up a few times. The chain recombines TRBV4-3 with TRBJ2-1; 10 bases are a match to TRBD2. The CDR3 consists of 16 residues. Trimming removed 1 base from V and 8 bases from J; junction bases left unmatched: 8. Germline CDR1 is LGHNA and CDR2 is YSLEER. Written as DNA, the CDR3 is TGCGCCAGCAGCCAAGTTTTGACTAGCGGGTTCGATGAGCAGTTCTTC. Its protein is CASSQVLTSGFDEQFF.

This chain connects TRBV7-2 to TRBJ2-1; TRBD2 agrees at 9 bases. CDR3 size: 16 residues. Germline CDR1 is SGHTA and CDR2 is FQGNSA. The ends lost 1 base at V and 3 bases at J; junction bases unmatched: 4. CDR3 protein: CASSLVGGRGYNEQFF. The CDR3 region has the DNA TGTGCCAGCAGCTTAGTGGGCGGGAGGGGCTACAATGAGCAGTTCTTC.

The chain uses TRBV7-2 and TRBJ1-2, with TRBD1 matching 7 bases. J was trimmed by 4 bases and V by 1 base; bases with no gene match: 3. The germline gives CDR1 SGHTA, CDR2 FQGNSA. The CDR3 runs to 14 residues. The CDR3 region has the DNA TGTGCCAGCAGCTTAGGGGGGACAGTCTATGGCTACACCTTC. Translation gives CASSLGGTVYGYTF. The variable domain in full, completed from reference TRBV7-2 and TRBJ1-2, reads GAGVSQSPSNKVTEKGKDVELRCDPISGHTALYWYRQSLGQGLEFLIYFQGNSAPDKSGLPSDRFSAERTGGSVSTLTIQRTQQEDSAVYLCASSLGGTVYGYTFGSGTRLTVV.

V and J are TRBV28 and TRBJ2-7; TRBD1 matches 10 bases. The ends lost 5 bases at V and 9 bases at J; junction bases unmatched: 10. The CDR3 consists of 14 residues. The V gene's germline CDR1 is MDHEN and CDR2 SYDVKM. In DNA form, the CDR3 reads TGTGCCAGCAGTCTCCCCTGGACAGGGGGGGGGCAGTACTTC. The encoded protein is CASSLPWTGGGQYF.

V gene TRBV6-1 combines with J gene TRBJ1-5, with a tentative D call TRBD1 (5 bases). Germline loops: CDR1 MNHNS, CDR2 SASEGT. V lost 5 bases and J lost 0, with 8 bases in between. The CDR3 consists of 14 residues. CDR3 nucleotide sequence: TGTGCCAGCAGTAAGACAGCTAGCAATCAGCCCCAGCATTTT. Its protein product is CASSKTASNQPQHF.

The V and J genes are TRBV27 and TRBJ1-2; D might be TRBD1 (5 bases). Germline V gene data show CDR1 as MNHEY and CDR2 as SMNVEV (reference sequence). The CDR3 contains 17 residues. V was shortened by 10 bases and J by 8 bases, with 32 bases between the two germline ends. CDR3 sequence reads: CATWGRASRGGSLGYTF. CDR3 bases: TGTGCCACCTGGGGGAGGGCCTCTCGTGGCGGGTCGTTGGGCTACACCTTC.